The entry that follows covers one T cell receptor (beta chain) sequence. V shed 5 bases and J 2 bases; nucleotides not matched to a gene: 8. Germline V CDR1 and CDR2: SGHVS, FNYEAQ. This CDR3 comprises 15 residues. The data were produced by immunoSEQ multiplex PCR, yet TCRdb's version contains in-frame clones alone and is incomplete. The table has around 99,000 clones, approximately 90% seen once; the top ten hold 5% to 8%. This record belongs to a study of T cell responses to AZD1222 COVID-19 vaccine. Sequenced material: peripheral blood, taken 28 days after the second AZD1222 dose. The V gene is TRBV7-6, the J gene TRBJ2-7; 8 bases agree with TRBD1. This TCR was sampled from an adult who received the AZD1222 COVID-19 vaccine. CDR3: CASSPGTGTPYEQYF. CDR3 DNA: TGTGCCAGCAGCCCTGGGACAGGCACTCCCTACGAGCAGTACTTC. The whole variable domain, remainder taken from reference TRBV7-6 and TRBJ2-7, is GAGVSQSPRYKVTKRGQDVALRCDPISGHVSLYWYRQALGQGPEFLTYFNYEAQQDKSGLPNDRFSAERPEGSISTLTIQRTEQRDSAMYRCASSPGTGTPYEQYFGPGTRLTVT.